This T cell receptor beta chain was observed in a study of T cell repertoires in cytomegalovirus infection. Study information: CMV infection together with matching HLA type was indicated by public TCR beta signatures.

About this clonotype itself: Its target is not known.

TCRdb reprocessed the reads via MiXCR and lists one record per CDR3 protein. The sample holds roughly 230,000 distinct CDR3 sequences; about a sixth are singletons and the top ten take less than 50%. Study-wide results and caveats: Carriage of CMV together with the relevant HLA was identifiable through cumulative public TCR beta family frequency. Predominance within the ex vivo response was attributable to HLA-C-restricted CMV-specific TCR beta clonotypes.

Germline V gives CDR1 MDHEN, CDR2 SYDVKM. V dropped 8 bases and J dropped 0 bases, with 10 bases sitting between them. This CDR3 spans 13 amino acids. The specimen sequenced was CD8+ T cells from PBMCs. The TCR was taken from a human donor in good health (CMV status not recorded). Some clones in this sample may be carry-over from other donors' samples. This chain uses TRBV28 with TRBJ1-1; no definite D call. In DNA, the CDR3 is TGTGCCAGCGCTAAGTGGGTGAACACTGAAGCTTTCTTT. Protein sequence: CASAKWVNTEAFF. Combining the CDR3 with reference TRBV28 and TRBJ1-1 gives the whole variable domain DVKVTQSSRYLVKRTGEKVFLECVQDMDHENMFWYRQDPGLGLRLIYFSYDVKMKEKGDIPEGYSVSREKKERFSLILESASTNQTSMYLCASAKWVNTEAFFGQGTRLTVV.